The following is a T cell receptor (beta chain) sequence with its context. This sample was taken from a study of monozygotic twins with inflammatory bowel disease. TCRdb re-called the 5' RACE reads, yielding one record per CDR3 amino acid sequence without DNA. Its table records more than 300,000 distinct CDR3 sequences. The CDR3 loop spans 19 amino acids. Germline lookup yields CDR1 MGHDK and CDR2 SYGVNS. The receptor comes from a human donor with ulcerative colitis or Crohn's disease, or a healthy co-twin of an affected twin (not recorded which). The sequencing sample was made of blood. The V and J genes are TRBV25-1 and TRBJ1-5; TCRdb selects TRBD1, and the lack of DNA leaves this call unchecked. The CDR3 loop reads CASSEVGGDRVEQDQPQHF.